This is a list of T cell receptor beta chains from one sample in a study of blood T cell repertoires in COVID-19. The repertoire was sequenced with immunoSEQ multiplex PCR; TCRdb's copy has only in-frame clones and lacks some. The sample has 150,000 to 200,000 clones; 75% to 90% are singletons. The specimen sequenced was peripheral blood. These TCRs come from a human donor with acute or convalescent COVID-19. The donor label of this sample is uncertain. Both conserved end residues are part of each CDR3. D genes are given only for firm matches. The size of a clone is reported for some rows only, either as once, few or many, or as a class for expanded clones.

TGTGCCAGTAAAACATCCGGGACAGGGTATCTTGGCACTGAAGCTTTCTTT,CASKTSGTGYLGTEAFF,TRBJ1-1,TRBD1,TRBV19,.
TGTGCCAGCAGTTACTCACAGGGGACAGATACGCAGTATTTT,CASSYSQGTDTQYF,TRBJ2-3,TRBD1,TRBV6-5,.
TGTGCCATCAGTGTGGCAGGGGGGCAAGAGACCCAGTACTTC,CAISVAGGQETQYF,TRBJ2-5,.,TRBV10-3,once
TGTGCCACCAGTGATAGTGCTAGCGGGGGGCGGGCAGATACGCAGTATTTT,CATSDSASGGRADTQYF,TRBJ2-3,TRBD2,TRBV24-1,.
TGTGCTAGTTCCGCCGGGTACGCAGATACGCAGTATTTT,CASSAGYADTQYF,TRBJ2-3,.,TRBV12-5,.
TGTGCCAGCAGCCAAGATTTAGGACAGAATCAGCCCCAGCATTTT,CASSQDLGQNQPQHF,TRBJ1-5,.,TRBV4-2,.
TGCGCCAGCAGCCTTAGCGGGGGGGCGATGGAGACCCAGTACTTC,CASSLSGGAMETQYF,TRBJ2-5,TRBD2,TRBV5-1,.
TGTGCCAGCAGCCAAGATAGGAGGGACAGGCCGACAGGCTACACCTTC,CASSQDRRDRPTGYTF,TRBJ1-2,TRBD1,TRBV14,.
TGCAGCGCCCTCCCCGATCTTGAGGGCTACACCTTC,CSALPDLEGYTF,TRBJ1-2,.,TRBV29-1,.
TGTGCCAGCAGCGTAGCTACGATGGGCGGGGCGGATACGCAGTATTTT,CASSVATMGGADTQYF,TRBJ2-3,.,TRBV9,.
TGTGCCAGCAGACTTCCCCCAAACAGGGGGCAGTCCTATAATTCACCCCTCCACTTT,CASRLPPNRGQSYNSPLHF,TRBJ1-6,TRBD1,TRBV28,few
TGTGCCAGCTCACCAATGGGACAGGGGCTTTATGGCTACACCTTC,CASSPMGQGLYGYTF,TRBJ1-2,TRBD1,TRBV18,.
TGTGCCAGTAGTTGGGACTTTAGCAATCAGCCCCAGCATTTT,CASSWDFSNQPQHF,TRBJ1-5,.,TRBV19,.
TGTGCCAGCTCACTGACAGGGGGCCCCCATAGCAATCAGCCCCAGCATTTT,CASSLTGGPHSNQPQHF,TRBJ1-5,TRBD1,TRBV18,.
TGTGCCAGCAGCCTGACAGGGGTGAACACTGAAGCTTTCTTT,CASSLTGVNTEAFF,TRBJ1-1,TRBD1,TRBV16,once
TGTGCCAGCAGCTTAGTAAGCGTGGGGGGGACTGAAGCTTTCTTT,CASSLVSVGGTEAFF,TRBJ1-1,.,TRBV7-2,once
TGTGCCAGCTCACCACGGCAGTTCGCCTCCTACGAGCAGTACTTC,CASSPRQFASYEQYF,TRBJ2-7,.,TRBV18,.
TGTGCCAGCAGTTCGCACAGGGGACCTTTTAAAGCTTTCTTT,CASSSHRGPFKAFF,TRBJ1-1,TRBD1,TRBV27,.
TGTGCCAGCAGCTTAGACTGGACAGGGAGTTGGACCGGGGAGCTGTTTTTT,CASSLDWTGSWTGELFF,TRBJ2-2,TRBD1,TRBV11-3,.
TGTGCCAGCAGCTTAGGACGGGGGGCCGGTTATGAGCAGTTCTTC,CASSLGRGAGYEQFF,TRBJ2-1,.,TRBV13,.
TGTGCCTGGAGTGTACGTCTACCCCAAAACTATGGCTACACCTTC,CAWSVRLPQNYGYTF,TRBJ1-2,.,TRBV30,once
TGTGCCAGCAGCCACAGGGGGCGCACAGATACGCAGTATTTT,CASSHRGRTDTQYF,TRBJ2-3,TRBD1,TRBV3-1/TRBV3-2,.
TGTGCCAGCAGCCAAGACCTTCCCACAGGGAGTCATTATGGCTACACCTTC,CASSQDLPTGSHYGYTF,TRBJ1-2,.,TRBV4-2,.
TGTGCCAGCTCTGACGCTAGCAATTCACCCCTCCACTTT,CASSDASNSPLHF,TRBJ1-6,.,TRBV18,.
TGTGCCAGCAGTCCTTCAGGGCGAACTGAAGCTTTCTTT,CASSPSGRTEAFF,TRBJ1-1,.,TRBV12-3/TRBV12-4,.
TGTGCCAGCAGCTCCGGACAGGTCGGAGAGACCCAGTACTTC,CASSSGQVGETQYF,TRBJ2-5,TRBD1,TRBV7-2,.
TGTGCCAGCTCACAGGACAGGGGGCTTAATGAAAAACTGTTTTTT,CASSQDRGLNEKLFF,TRBJ1-4,TRBD1,TRBV18,.
TGTGCCAGCAGCGTCCGGGCGGGAAGGAACACTGAAGCTTTCTTT,CASSVRAGRNTEAFF,TRBJ1-1,.,TRBV9,.
TGTGCCAGTCGACGAACAGGGACTCAGCCCCAGCATTTT,CASRRTGTQPQHF,TRBJ1-5,.,TRBV19,.